Sequencing of this T cell receptor beta chain was carried out in a study of blood T cell repertoires in COVID-19 (TCRdb year 2020). Some background on the complete study: Samples from collaborators originated in the United States, Italy and Spain and spanned both the acute and convalescent phases of COVID-19. The prospective study material was composed of cDNA or gDNA derived from T cells, B-cell-depleted T cells, or PBMCs. The dataset comprised deeply sampled blood TCRbeta repertoires from subjects exposed to, actively infected with, or recovered from COVID-19. A freely available public database, intended as a resource for researchers studying the immune response to SARS-CoV-2, is where the repertoires were released. Samples came from the ongoing ImmuneRACE study (first 160 participants) plus 1,254 subjects from 6 global collaborators. Sample metadata almost always included a de-identified subject ID, COVID-19 status, age in years and sex. Where available, HLA class I and class II types were obtained from metadata supplied by the sample provider rather than from assay-based typing. Study-level results and caveats: Clinical and demographic metadata were provided uncurated, with the amount varying by source and participant.

The immunoSEQ Assay, a bias-controlled multiplex PCR, was used to amplify TCRbeta CDR3 regions from genomic DNA. In the original analysis: The number of nucleated cells in each sample was estimated by amplification of reference gene primers within the assay. To quantify the absolute abundance of each unique TCRbeta CDR3 rearrangement, sequence reads were collapsed and filtered. Productive Simpson clonality was computed per sample as the square root of Simpson's diversity index over productive rearrangements. TCRdb holds this immuneACCESS table with in-frame rearrangements only. Some clones are missing; in checked studies, unresolved V genes explain under half, and the rest has no known cause. That table gives V, J and clone size, and the DNA gave D and trimming. Here the sample has about 77,000 clones; 75% to 85% occur a single time. 4% to 6% of the sample belongs to the ten largest clones. Each collaborating institution followed its own protocols to collect whole blood in K2EDTA tubes. Collaborator samples were shipped for TCRbeta analysis as frozen whole blood, isolated PBMCs, or DNA extracted from either sample type.

In regard to this clone: The clone's antigen remains unknown. No clone much larger than this one lies a single base away; base qualities are absent.

The CDR3 spans 15 residues, from the cysteine through the phenylalanine. This entry keeps only the CDR3 DNA: 45 bases, framed from base 1. V is pared back by 2 bases and J by 7 bases, with 15 bases lying between the germline termini. The germline V gene specifies MDHEN as CDR1 and SYDVKM as CDR2. Sequencing used peripheral blood. The chain was built from TRBV28 and TRBJ1-5; TRBD1 is perhaps the D gene, given 5 matching bases. The origin of this receptor is a woman between 65 and 79 years old with acute or convalescent COVID-19. Here is the DNA: TGTGCCAGCAGTTTAGTAGACGGTGCAGGGCAGCCCCAGCATTTT. It is translated as CASSLVDGAGQPQHF. The reference TRBV28 and TRBJ1-5 proteins fill in what lies around the CDR3, so the full variable domain reads DVKVTQSSRYLVKRTGEKVFLECVQDMDHENMFWYRQDPGLGLRLIYFSYDVKMKEKGDIPEGYSVSREKKERFSLILESASTNQTSMYLCASSLVDGAGQPQHFGDGTRLSIL.